The sequence of this TCR beta chain was determined in a study of T cells in Graves' hyperthyroidism and ophthalmopathy. Overall study results and limits: Most clonotypes expanded in thyroid above 0.001 were likewise present in blood.

This CDR3 region has 17 residues. The trim removed 3 bases at V and 5 bases at J, leaving 14 bases unmatched. The V gene's germline CDR1 is DFQATT and CDR2 SNEGSKA (reference sequence). Worth noting for this clonotype: Its target is not known.

In making diagnoses, clinical symptoms, serum thyroxine and TRAb, thyroid ultrasound and orbital computed tomography were all used. The source material, RNA transcripts, was used to amplify TCR beta CDR3 regions. HTBI primers drove first-round RT-PCR of the TCR CDR3. TCRdb processed the multiplex PCR reads anew with MiXCR; each CDR3 protein has one entry. The data hold fewer than 750,000 distinct CDR3 sequences, with more than 45% observed a single time. Source material: peripheral blood or thyroid tissue (not recorded which). The V call is TRBV20-1, the J call TRBJ1-5, with TRBD1 matching over 9 bases. The sequence was obtained from a woman aged 18-29 years with Graves' hyperthyroidism. CDR3 residues: CSARTMTRDRVDQPQHF. For the CDR3, the DNA is TGCAGTGCTAGGACAATGACCCGGGACAGGGTAGATCAGCCCCAGCATTTT.